These 5 T cell receptor beta chains were all obtained from the same sample, sequenced in a study of T cell responses to AZD1222 COVID-19 vaccine. Sequencing was performed with immunoSEQ multiplex PCR; in TCRdb, only in-frame clones are kept and a portion is missing. This sample has about 140,000 clones, with approximately 92% found just once. The source material was peripheral blood, sampled on day 0 of AZD1222 vaccination. The receptors derive from an adult in good health.

In its sample, this clone was seen a few times. The chain combines TRBV2 with TRBJ1-6, with 9 bases fitting TRBD1. V gave up 6 bases and J gave up 7 bases; unmatched junction bases: 4. CDR1 SNHLY and CDR2 FYNNEI come from the germline V gene. The CDR3 is 14 amino acids. The CDR3 reads CASSQQGANSPLHF. CDR3 sequence (DNA): TGTGCCAGCAGCCAACAGGGGGCAAATTCACCCCTCCACTTT.

The chain has TRBV18 and TRBJ2-5, with TRBD2 matching 13 bases. Trimming at V came to 3 bases and at J to 2 bases, leaving 9 bases not matched to a gene. The CDR3 covers 18 residues. Germline V lookup: CDR1 KGHSH, CDR2 LQKENI. The CDR3 nucleotides read TGTGCCAGCTCACCCGGGACTAGCGGGACCCTGGGGCAAGAGACCCAGTACTTC. It yields the protein CASSPGTSGTLGQETQYF.

The chain joins TRBV2 to TRBJ1-4; maybe TRBD1 (5 bases). Germline CDR1 reads SNHLY; CDR2 reads FYNNEI. V lost 0 bases to trimming and J lost 6 bases, with 14 bases between them. The CDR3 is 16 amino acids. The CDR3 DNA reads as TGTGCCAGCAGTGAAGCGCTTCGGGGGATGGATGAAAAACTGTTTTTT. This encodes CASSEALRGMDEKLFF.

The J gene is TRBJ1-5, the V gene TRBV5-1; D unresolved. Trimming left V 3 bases short and J 2 bases short, with 12 bases between. Germline V gene lookup returns CDR1 SGHRS and CDR2 YFSETQ. The CDR3 runs to 15 residues. CDR3 DNA: TGCGCCAGCAGCTCGGGGTTTGGGGGCAATCAGCCCCAGCATTTT. Translating gives CASSSGFGGNQPQHF.

The genes are TRBV7-9 and TRBJ1-2; maybe TRBD1 (5 bases). CDR1 SEHNR and CDR2 FQNEAQ come from the germline V gene (reference sequence). V was shortened by 1 base and J by 2 bases, with 8 bases between the two germline ends. CDR3 length: 14 residues. The CDR3 protein is CASSLDRNNYGYTF. The CDR3 DNA follows: TGTGCCAGCAGCTTAGACAGGAACAACTATGGCTACACCTTC. Full variable domain (rest looked up from reference TRBV7-9 and TRBJ1-2): DTGVSQNPRHKITKRGQNVTFRCDPISEHNRLYWYRQTLGQGPEFLTYFQNEAQLEKSRLLSDRFSAERPKGSFSTLEIQRTEQGDSAMYLCASSLDRNNYGYTFGSGTRLTVV.